This TCR beta chain was recorded in a study of CD8+CD57+ T cells in acquired aplastic anemia. Across the whole study: Sorted CD4+ and CD8+ cell DNA averaged 3.2 ug.

Genomic DNA constituted the template upon which TCR beta VDJ and CDR3 profiling was performed. MiXCR, run by TCRdb on the reads, gives a single entry per CDR3 protein. Found here are 200,000 or so distinct CDR3 sequences, approximately 60% of them singletons; the top ten hold roughly 62%. Those patients picked for sequencing had displayed CD8+CD57+ cell expansion on flow cytometry. Every patient had severe acquired aplastic anemia. The CDR3 extends over 14 amino acids. Germline assignment: CDR1 SNHLY and CDR2 FYNNEI. V shed 3 bases, J shed 4 bases, and the junction held 4 bases outside the gene matches. This clonotype was seen repeatedly, ten times or more.

This receptor was taken from a human donor with aplastic anemia. V is TRBV2 and J is TRBJ1-1, with TRBD1 identical over 8 bases. Sequencing was done on a sample of sorted CD4+, CD8+, or CD8+CD57+ T cells (not recorded which) from PBMCs. The CDR3 region is CASSDYRGITEAFF. In DNA form, the CDR3 reads TGTGCCAGCAGTGATTACAGGGGGATCACTGAAGCTTTCTTT.